The clone carrying this TCR beta chain was seen many times. This record comes from a study of regulatory T cells in long-lasting Graves disease. Arm-PCR with iRepertoire HTBI primers amplified the CDR3 regions for these TCR beta libraries. One entry per CDR3 protein results from TCRdb running MiXCR on the multiplex PCR reads. The sample has under 500,000 distinct CDR3 sequences; 16% are singletons. The sample's time point: newly diagnosed GD, antithyroid drugs for less than 3 months. The TCR library was prepared using RNA isolated from PBMCs. The CDR3 consists of 13 residues. V dropped 6 bases and J dropped 2 bases, with 10 bases sitting between them. Germline V gives CDR1 SNHLY, CDR2 FYNNEI. The same sample was also used in a study of T cells in Graves' hyperthyroidism and ophthalmopathy.

The J gene is TRBJ2-5, the V gene TRBV2; possible D gene TRBD1, 5 bases. The sample consisted of peripheral blood mononuclear cells (PBMCs), taken at new diagnosis, from a patient treated with antithyroid drugs. This clonotype was obtained from a young woman with Graves disease. CDR3 region: CASRPTVQETQYF. The CDR3 DNA reads as TGTGCCAGCAGACCGACAGTTCAAGAGACCCAGTACTTC. Full variable domain (rest looked up from reference TRBV2 and TRBJ2-5): EPEVTQTPSHQVTQMGQEVILRCVPISNHLYFYWYRQILGQKVEFLVSFYNNEISEKSEIFDDQFSVERPDGSNFTLKIRSTKLEDSAMYFCASRPTVQETQYFGPGTRLLVL.